A single sample gave rise to the 8 T cell receptor beta chains below, sequenced in a study of response to subunit inactivated influenza vaccine. Each CDR3 protein gets one entry after TCRdb re-called the RT-PCR reads with MiXCR. The sample lists some 600,000 distinct CDR3 sequences, 12% to 15% seen once, with 7.6% in the top ten. The specimen was PBMCs from blood, collected less than 15 days before vaccination. Receptors originate from a middle-aged man who received an inactivated influenza vaccine.

The chain recombines TRBV12-3 or TRBV12-4 with TRBJ1-3; D call uncertain. The CDR3 is made up of 13 amino acids. V was clipped by 6 bases and J by 0 bases, with 6 bases between them. In DNA, the CDR3 is TGTGCCAGCAGCATGTCCTCTGGAAACACCATATATTTT. It codes for CASSMSSGNTIYF.

This clonotype was seen only a few times. The V call is TRBV7-8, the J call TRBJ2-5, with no clear D. V gave up 3 bases and J gave up 7 bases, with 15 bases separating them. CDR3 length equals 14 residues. Germline CDR1 SGHVS, CDR2 FQNEAQ. The CDR3, as DNA: TGTGCCAGCAGCTTTCACGTTACTATCGTGACCCAGTACTTC. Translating gives CASSFHVTIVTQYF.

The chain joins TRBV6-1 to TRBJ2-2, with D possibly TRBD1 on 6 matching bases. There are 16 residues in the CDR3. CDR1 is MNHNS and CDR2 is SASEGT in the germline V gene. V lost 4 bases, J lost 1 base, and 13 bases lay in between. The CDR3 DNA reads as TGTGCCAGCAGTGCCCAGGGGACCGTGAACACCGGGGAGCTGTTTTTT. This gives the protein CASSAQGTVNTGELFF.

This sequence joins TRBV6-2 or TRBV6-3 and TRBJ2-4; D is possibly TRBD2 (6 bases). CDR1 is MNHEY and CDR2 is SVGEGT in the germline V gene. The length of the CDR3 is 17 residues. V lost 0 bases, J lost 3 bases, and 15 bases lay in between. The DNA of the CDR3 is TGTGCCAGCAGTTACTCCATGATTAGCGGTGTCAAAAACATTCAGTACTTC. This sequence encodes CASSYSMISGVKNIQYF.

The CDR3 bases are TGCGCCAGCAGCCAAGAGACCAGGGGGCCAAACACCGGGGAGCTGTTTTTT. Translation gives CASSQETRGPNTGELFF. The J gene is TRBJ2-2, the V gene TRBV4-1, with 8 bases fitting TRBD1. Germline assignment: CDR1 MGHRA and CDR2 YSYEKL. The CDR3 loop spans 17 amino acids. V was clipped by 0 bases and J by 2 bases; unmatched bases: 5.

Concerning this clonotype: The junction and the germline gene differ at one end; a read error may be behind it. The chain couples TRBV24-1 to TRBJ2-2, with 8 positions matching TRBD1. CDR1 and CDR2 (germline): KGHDR, SFDVKD. This CDR3 contains 13 residues. The CDR3 sequence: CATQTGDTGKLFF. CDR3 nucleotides: TGTGCCACCCAGACAGGGGATACCGGGAAGCTGTTTTTT.

This clonotype was seen a few times. The V and J genes are TRBV27 and TRBJ1-2; tentatively, D is TRBD1 (6 bases). CDR1 and CDR2 (germline): MNHEY, SMNVEV (reference sequence). The CDR3 is 14 amino acids. Trimming took 1 base from V and 8 from J, leaving 14 bases between them. CDR3 DNA sequence: TGTGCCAGCAGTTTATACGGGGGGCGTATAGGCTACACCTTC. It translates to CASSLYGGRIGYTF.

This chain joins TRBV18 and TRBJ1-2; perhaps TRBD1 as D (5 bases). Germline lookup yields CDR1 KGHSH and CDR2 LQKENI. Trimming left V 0 bases short and J 4 bases short, with 12 bases between. The CDR3 is 15 residues long. CDR3 in amino acids: CASSPPSGFSYGYTF. The CDR3 DNA follows: TGTGCCAGCTCACCACCGTCAGGGTTTAGCTATGGCTACACCTTC.